This TCR beta chain was sequenced in a study of neoadjuvant anti-PD-1 for oral cavity cancer. Study-level background: Nivolumab at 3 mg/kg was mostly given biweekly, three to four doses, pre-surgery.

Germline V gives CDR1 MNHNS, CDR2 SASEGT. Trimming removed 3 bases at V and 0 bases at J, with 5 bases between. The CDR3 sequence is 13 residues long. Cohort: HPV-negative, locally advanced oral cavity squamous cell carcinoma patients. TCRdb keeps only in-frame clones here, not all; method: immunoSEQ multiplex PCR. This table has some 4,600 clones, 58% appearing once. The sample consisted of tumor tissue, taken before nivolumab (anti-PD-1) treatment. This TCR was sampled from a person between 35 and 79 years old with oral cavity squamous cell carcinoma. The V gene is TRBV6-1, the J gene TRBJ1-1; D ambiguous. CDR3 coding DNA: TGTGCCAGCAGTGATGTTTTGAACACTGAAGCTTTCTTT. Translating gives CASSDVLNTEAFF.